The 9 T cell receptor beta chains below all came from one sample that was sequenced in a study of T cells in Graves' hyperthyroidism and ophthalmopathy. Amplification of TCR beta CDR3 regions used RNA as the template. The HTBI set primed first-round TCR CDR3 RT-PCR. MiXCR, applied by TCRdb to the multiplex PCR reads, yields one record per CDR3 protein. Here the sample spans about 500,000 distinct CDR3 sequences, about 15% being singletons. The sample consisted of blood. Receptor source: a woman in her thirties with Graves' ophthalmopathy.

This chain joins TRBV18 and TRBJ2-5; possibly TRBD1 or TRBD2 for D (5 bases each). Trimming stripped 3 bases from V and 4 bases from J, with 9 bases between. Germline CDR1 KGHSH, CDR2 LQKENI. The CDR3 covers 13 residues. CDR3 amino acids: CASSPGVGETQYF. The CDR3 nucleotides read TGTGCCAGCTCACCGGGGGTAGGAGAGACCCAGTACTTC.

This clonotype was recorded many times. The chain employs TRBV7-8 and TRBJ2-3; 8 bases are shared with TRBD2. Germline trimming cut 1 base from V and 3 bases from J; bases unmatched to any gene: 9. CDR1 and CDR2 from the germline V gene are SGHVS and FQNEAQ. CDR3 length equals 17 residues. CDR3 DNA sequence: TGTGCCAGCAGCTTAGGCGGGGGGATCGGGAGGACAGATACGCAGTATTTT. Amino acid sequence: CASSLGGGIGRTDTQYF.

This clonotype was found once. V gene TRBV7-9 combines with J gene TRBJ2-2; 9 nucleotides align to TRBD1. This CDR3 region has 17 residues. The junction had 7 bases not matched to a gene; V was cut back by 2 bases and J by 3 bases. CDR1 and CDR2 (germline): SEHNR, FQNEAQ (reference sequence). The CDR3 region has the DNA TGTGCCAGCAGCTTAATCCGGGACAGGGATTACACCGGGGAGCTGTTTTTT. It yields the protein CASSLIRDRDYTGELFF.

The chain couples TRBV9 to TRBJ2-1; D not certain. The CDR3 has 13 amino acids. Germline loops: CDR1 SGDLS, CDR2 YYNGEE. V was cut by 3 bases and J by 8 bases, with 12 bases left in between. CDR3 amino acids: CASSGRRSDEQFF. The CDR3 DNA reads as TGTGCCAGCAGCGGCAGACGAAGCGATGAGCAGTTCTTC.

This clonotype was counted between two and nine times. The rearrangement joins TRBV6-5 to TRBJ2-2, with D unresolved. The germline V gene encodes CDR1 MNHEY and CDR2 SVGAGI. Trimming pared 3 bases from V and 4 bases from J, leaving 9 bases between. The CDR3 sequence is 14 residues long. In nucleotides, the CDR3 is TGTGCCAGCAGTTATGCAAGCCTCACCGGGGAGCTGTTTTTT. This encodes CASSYASLTGELFF.

This clonotype was observed many times. This chain joins TRBV12-3 or TRBV12-4 and TRBJ2-7, with no clear D. Between the trimmed V and J ends, which lost 1 base and 1 base, there was a span of 11 bases. The CDR3 extends over 15 amino acids. The CDR3: CASSLGPGLSYEQYF. CDR3 nucleotides: TGTGCCAGCAGTTTAGGCCCAGGCCTTTCCTACGAGCAGTACTTC.

This chain uses TRBV7-3 with TRBJ2-1, with 7 bases matching TRBD1. The CDR3 is made up of 14 amino acids. J was trimmed by 5 bases and V by 3 bases; bases with no gene match: 4. The V gene's germline CDR1 is SGHTA and CDR2 FQGTGA. CDR3 loop: CASSFATGNNEQFF. Here the CDR3 DNA reads TGTGCCAGCAGCTTCGCGACAGGGAACAATGAGCAGTTCTTC.

CDR3 DNA: TGTGCCAGCAGTTTCTTATCCGGGGAGCTGTTTTTT. Its protein is CASSFLSGELFF. The chain links TRBV12-3 or TRBV12-4 to TRBJ2-2, with D uncertain. The CDR3 contains 12 residues. V gave up 3 bases and J gave up 6 bases, with 5 bases separating them.

J is TRBJ2-7 and V is TRBV28; no clear D gene. The CDR3 length is 15 residues. V lost 4 bases, J lost 0 bases, and 13 bases lay in between. Germline assignment: CDR1 MDHEN and CDR2 SYDVKM. The CDR3 DNA is TGTGCCAGCAGTTCCACTACGGAGAGCTCCTACGAGCAGTACTTC. It translates to CASSSTTESSYEQYF.